These 3 T cell receptor beta chains share one sample of origin, sequenced in a study of Ad26.COV2.S vaccination and SARS-CoV-2 variants. The treatment: around 19 received Ad26.COV2.S at low or high dose, single or two shots; about 5 received placebo; per-sample allocation not given. The study sampled participants on day 63 after the first vaccine or placebo injection. Generated by immunoSEQ multiplex PCR, the TCRdb table keeps only in-frame clones and is missing some. The sample has about 430,000 clones, approximately 90% seen once. The material was peripheral blood, obtained in a trial of Ad26.COV2.S vaccine versus placebo. These receptors originate from a person aged 18-60 years who received the Ad26.COV2.S COVID-19 vaccine or a placebo.

In nucleotides, the CDR3 is TGTGCCAGCTCTCGCGCGGACAGCGGGGAGCTGTTTTTT. This codes for CASSRADSGELFF. The chain joins TRBV18 to TRBJ2-2; possible D gene TRBD1, 6 bases. Deletions cut 6 bases from V and 7 bases from J, with 12 bases between. Per the germline V gene, CDR1 is KGHSH and CDR2 is LQKENI. This CDR3 has 13 residues.

The rearrangement joins TRBV19 to TRBJ2-1; 7 nucleotides match TRBD1. J gave up 9 bases and V 7 bases, and 18 bases lay outside the gene matches. The CDR3 sequence is 16 residues long. From germline, CDR1 is LNHDA and CDR2 SQIVND (reference sequence). The CDR3: CASTNNQGVGLGEQFF. The CDR3 DNA follows: TGTGCCAGTACAAACAATCAGGGGGTAGGGTTAGGTGAGCAGTTCTTC.

V usage is TRBV4-3 and J usage is TRBJ1-2, with D uncertain. Germline assignment: CDR1 LGHNA and CDR2 YSLEER. V was clipped by 0 bases and J by 4 bases, with 3 bases between them. CDR3 length: 12 residues. The CDR3 coding sequence is TGCGCCAGCAGCCAAGAGGGCTATGGCTACACCTTC. Its protein is CASSQEGYGYTF.